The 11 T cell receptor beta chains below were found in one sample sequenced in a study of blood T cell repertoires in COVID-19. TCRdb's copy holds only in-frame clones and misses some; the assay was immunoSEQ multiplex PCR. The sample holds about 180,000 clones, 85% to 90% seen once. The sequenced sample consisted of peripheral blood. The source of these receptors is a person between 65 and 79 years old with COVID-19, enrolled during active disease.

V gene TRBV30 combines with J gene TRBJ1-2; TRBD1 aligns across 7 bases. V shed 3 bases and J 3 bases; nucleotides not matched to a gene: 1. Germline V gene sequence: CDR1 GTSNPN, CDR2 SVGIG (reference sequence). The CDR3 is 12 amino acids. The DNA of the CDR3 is TGTGCCTGGAGCGACAGGGACTATGGCTACACCTTC. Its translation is CAWSDRDYGYTF.

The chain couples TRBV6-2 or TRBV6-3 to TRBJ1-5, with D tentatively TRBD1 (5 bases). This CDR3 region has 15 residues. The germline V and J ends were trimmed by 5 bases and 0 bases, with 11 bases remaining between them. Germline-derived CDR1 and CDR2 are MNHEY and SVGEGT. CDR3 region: CASSERGISNQPQHF. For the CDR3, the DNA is TGTGCCAGCAGTGAGCGGGGGATTAGCAATCAGCCCCAGCATTTT.

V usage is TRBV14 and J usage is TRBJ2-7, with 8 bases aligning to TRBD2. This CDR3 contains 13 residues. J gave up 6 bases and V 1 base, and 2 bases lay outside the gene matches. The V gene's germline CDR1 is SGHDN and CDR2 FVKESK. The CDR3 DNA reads TGTGCCAGCAGCCAAGTCCTAGCGGGCGAGCAGTACTTC. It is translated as CASSQVLAGEQYF.

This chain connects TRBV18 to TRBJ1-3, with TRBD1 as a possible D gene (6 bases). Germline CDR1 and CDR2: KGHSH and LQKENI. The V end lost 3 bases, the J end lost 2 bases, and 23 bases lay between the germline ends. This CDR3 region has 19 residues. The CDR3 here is CASSPRTNIGQNTGNTIYF. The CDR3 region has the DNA TGTGCCAGCTCACCTCGCACGAACATTGGACAGAATACTGGAAACACCATATATTTT.

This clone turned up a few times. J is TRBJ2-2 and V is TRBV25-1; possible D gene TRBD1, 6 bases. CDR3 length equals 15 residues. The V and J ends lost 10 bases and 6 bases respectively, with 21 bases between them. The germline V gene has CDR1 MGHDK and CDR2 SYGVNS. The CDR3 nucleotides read TGTGCCACCGGACCCGGAGGCAGGGGTGCCGGGGAGCTGTTTTTT. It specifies CATGPGGRGAGELFF. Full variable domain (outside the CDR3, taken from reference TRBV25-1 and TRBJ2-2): EADIYQTPRYLVIGTGKKITLECSQTMGHDKMYWYQQDPGMELHLIHYSYGVNSTEKGDLSSESTVSRIRTEHFPLTLESARPSHTSQYLCATGPGGRGAGELFFGEGSRLTVL.

The CDR3 is CATSRDWTDYNEQFF. The DNA for the CDR3 is TGTGCCACCAGCAGGGACTGGACGGACTACAATGAGCAGTTCTTC. The gene calls are TRBV15 and TRBJ2-1, with D maybe TRBD2 (5 bases). This CDR3 is built from 15 residues. The V gene's germline CDR1 is LNHNV and CDR2 YYDKDF (reference sequence). Trimming took 3 bases from V and 3 from J, leaving 12 bases between them.

Here the CDR3 reads CASSLDRLAGTDTQYF. In nucleotides, the CDR3 is TGTGCCAGCAGCTTGGATCGACTAGCGGGAACAGATACGCAGTATTTT. The J gene is TRBJ2-3, the V gene TRBV7-9, with TRBD2 matching 11 bases. With 3 bases clipped from V and 3 bases from J, the junction kept 5 bases outside the gene matches. Germline V gene lookup returns CDR1 SEHNR and CDR2 FQNEAQ (reference sequence). The length of the CDR3 is 16 residues.

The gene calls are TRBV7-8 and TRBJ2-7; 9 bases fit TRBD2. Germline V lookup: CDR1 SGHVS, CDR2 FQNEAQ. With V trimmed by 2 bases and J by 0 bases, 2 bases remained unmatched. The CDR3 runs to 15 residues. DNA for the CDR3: TGTGCCAGCAGCTTACTAGCGGGGAGCTCCTACGAGCAGTACTTC. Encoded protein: CASSLLAGSSYEQYF.

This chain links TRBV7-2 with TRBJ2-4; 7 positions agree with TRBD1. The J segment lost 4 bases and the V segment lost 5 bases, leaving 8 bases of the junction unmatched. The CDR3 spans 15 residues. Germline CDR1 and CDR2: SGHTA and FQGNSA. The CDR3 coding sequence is TGTGCCAGCAGCCTGGGGACAGATACTAAAAACATTCAGTACTTC. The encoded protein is CASSLGTDTKNIQYF.

Written as DNA, the CDR3 is TGTGCCAGCAGTTACGGACAGGAAGGCGCTGAAGCTTTCTTT. It is translated as CASSYGQEGAEAFF. The chain links TRBV6-6 to TRBJ1-1, with 7 bases that match TRBD1. The germline gives CDR1 MNHNY, CDR2 SVGAGI (reference sequence). This CDR3 has 14 residues. The junction had 6 bases not matched to a gene; V was cut back by 2 bases and J by 6 bases.

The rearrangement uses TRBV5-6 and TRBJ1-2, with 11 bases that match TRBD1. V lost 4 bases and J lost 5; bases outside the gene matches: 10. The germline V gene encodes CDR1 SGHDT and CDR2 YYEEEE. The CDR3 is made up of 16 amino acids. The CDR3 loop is CASSTGGTGGLYGYTF. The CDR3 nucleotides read TGTGCCAGCAGCACCGGAGGGACAGGGGGTTTGTATGGCTACACCTTC. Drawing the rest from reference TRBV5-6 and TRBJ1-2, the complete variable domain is DAGVTQSPTHLIKTRGQQVTLRCSPKSGHDTVSWYQQALGQGPQFIFQYYEEEERQRGNFPDRFSGHQFPNYSSELNVNALLLGDSALYLCASSTGGTGGLYGYTFGSGTRLTVV.